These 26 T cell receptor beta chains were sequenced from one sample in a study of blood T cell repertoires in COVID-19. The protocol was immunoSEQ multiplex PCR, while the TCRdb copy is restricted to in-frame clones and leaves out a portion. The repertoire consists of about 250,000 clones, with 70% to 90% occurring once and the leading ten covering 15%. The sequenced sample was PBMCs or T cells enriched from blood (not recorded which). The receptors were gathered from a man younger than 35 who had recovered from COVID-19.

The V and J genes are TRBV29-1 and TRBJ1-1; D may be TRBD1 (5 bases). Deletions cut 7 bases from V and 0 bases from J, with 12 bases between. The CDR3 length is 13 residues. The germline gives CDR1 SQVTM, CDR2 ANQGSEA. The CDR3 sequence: CSATGGLNTEAFF. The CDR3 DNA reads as TGCAGCGCCACCGGGGGATTGAACACTGAAGCTTTCTTT.

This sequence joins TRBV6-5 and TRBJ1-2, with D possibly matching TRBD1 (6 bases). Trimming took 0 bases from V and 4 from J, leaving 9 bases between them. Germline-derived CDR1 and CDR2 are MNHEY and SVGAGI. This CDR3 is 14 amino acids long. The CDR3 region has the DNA TGTGCCAGCAGTTACTCGAGGACAGTCTATGGCTACACCTTC. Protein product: CASSYSRTVYGYTF.

The CDR3 DNA sequence: TGTGCCAGCAGCTTAAGTAGGGGGGGCAGAGGAGATACGCAGTATTTT. Translation gives CASSLSRGGRGDTQYF. This chain connects TRBV11-3 to TRBJ2-3, with D possibly being TRBD2 (7 bases). Germline-derived CDR1 and CDR2 are SGHNT and YENEEA. The CDR3 covers 16 residues. Trimming shortened V by 2 bases and J by 5 bases, and 17 bases separated the two germline ends.

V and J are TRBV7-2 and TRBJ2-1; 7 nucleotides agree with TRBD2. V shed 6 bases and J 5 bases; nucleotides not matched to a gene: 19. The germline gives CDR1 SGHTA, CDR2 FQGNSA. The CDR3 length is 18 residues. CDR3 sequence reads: CASSFQWGGNPKHNEQFF. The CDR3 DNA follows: TGTGCCAGCAGTTTCCAATGGGGGGGGAACCCGAAACACAATGAGCAGTTCTTC.

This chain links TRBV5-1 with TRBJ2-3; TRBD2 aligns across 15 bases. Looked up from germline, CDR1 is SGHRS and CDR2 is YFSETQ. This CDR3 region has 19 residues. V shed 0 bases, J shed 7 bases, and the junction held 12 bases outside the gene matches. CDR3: CASSLDWAGLAGGLHTQYF. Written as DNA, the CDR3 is TGCGCCAGCAGCTTGGATTGGGCGGGACTAGCGGGAGGACTCCATACGCAGTATTTT. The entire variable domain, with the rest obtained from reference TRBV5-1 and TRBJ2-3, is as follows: KAGVTQTPRYLIKTRGQQVTLSCSPISGHRSVSWYQQTPGQGLQFLFEYFSETQRNKGNFPGRFSGRQFSNSRSEMNVSTLELGDSALYLCASSLDWAGLAGGLHTQYFGPGTRLTVL.

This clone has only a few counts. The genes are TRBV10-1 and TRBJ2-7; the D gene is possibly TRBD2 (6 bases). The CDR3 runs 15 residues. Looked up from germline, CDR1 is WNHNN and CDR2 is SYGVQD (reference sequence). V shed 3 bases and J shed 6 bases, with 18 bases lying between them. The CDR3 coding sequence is TGCGCCAGCAGTGACTACCCAGCGGGTAAGGCCGAGCAGTACTTC. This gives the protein CASSDYPAGKAEQYF.

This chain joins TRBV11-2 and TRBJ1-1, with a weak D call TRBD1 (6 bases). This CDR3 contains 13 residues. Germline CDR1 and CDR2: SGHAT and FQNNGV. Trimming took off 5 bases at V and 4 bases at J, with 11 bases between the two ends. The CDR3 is CASSAQGSTEAFF. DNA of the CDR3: TGTGCCAGCAGCGCACAGGGATCCACTGAAGCTTTCTTT.

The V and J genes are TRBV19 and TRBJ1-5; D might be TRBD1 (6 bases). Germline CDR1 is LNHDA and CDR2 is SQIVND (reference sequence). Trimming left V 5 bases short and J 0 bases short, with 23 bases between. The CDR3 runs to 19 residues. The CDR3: CASSFSSWTENYSNQPQHF. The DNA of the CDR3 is TGTGCCAGTAGTTTCTCTTCCTGGACAGAAAATTATAGCAATCAGCCCCAGCATTTT. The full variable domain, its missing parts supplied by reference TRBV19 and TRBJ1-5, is DGGITQSPKYLFRKEGQNVTLSCEQNLNHDAMYWYRQDPGQGLRLIYYSQIVNDFQKGDIAEGYSVSREKKESFPLTVTSAQKNPTAFYLCASSFSSWTENYSNQPQHFGDGTRLSIL.

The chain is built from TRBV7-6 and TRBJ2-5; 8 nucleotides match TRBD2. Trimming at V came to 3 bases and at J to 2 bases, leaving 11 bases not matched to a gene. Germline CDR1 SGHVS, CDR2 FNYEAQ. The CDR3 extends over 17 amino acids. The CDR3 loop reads CASSFIAGGVLQETQYF. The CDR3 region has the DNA TGTGCCAGCAGCTTTATTGCGGGAGGAGTCCTTCAAGAGACCCAGTACTTC.

Here the CDR3 reads CASSWTGGSYGYTF. The CDR3 nucleotides read TGTGCCAGCAGCTGGACAGGGGGCAGCTATGGCTACACCTTC. V is TRBV5-5 and J is TRBJ1-2; TRBD1 agrees at 11 bases. The germline CDR1 and CDR2 sequences are SGHKS and YYEKEE (reference sequence). J was trimmed by 4 bases and V by 3 bases; bases with no gene match: 2. The CDR3 covers 14 residues.

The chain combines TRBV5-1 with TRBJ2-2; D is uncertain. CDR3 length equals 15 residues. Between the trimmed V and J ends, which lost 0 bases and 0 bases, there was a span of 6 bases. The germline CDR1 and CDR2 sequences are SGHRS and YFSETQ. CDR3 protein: CASSLARSNTGELFF. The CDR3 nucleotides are TGCGCCAGCAGCTTGGCTAGGTCGAACACCGGGGAGCTGTTTTTT.

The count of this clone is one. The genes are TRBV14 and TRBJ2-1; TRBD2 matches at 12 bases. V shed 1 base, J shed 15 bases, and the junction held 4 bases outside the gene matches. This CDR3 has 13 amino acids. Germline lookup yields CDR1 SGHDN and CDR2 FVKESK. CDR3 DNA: TGTGCCAGCAGCCAAGGGACTAGCGGGACCCCGTTCTTC. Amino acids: CASSQGTSGTPFF.

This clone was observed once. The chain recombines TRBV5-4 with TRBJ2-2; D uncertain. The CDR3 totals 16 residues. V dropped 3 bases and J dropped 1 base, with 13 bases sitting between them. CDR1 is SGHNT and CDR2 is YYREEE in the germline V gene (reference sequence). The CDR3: CASSSYADMNTGELFF. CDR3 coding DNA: TGTGCCAGCAGCTCCTATGCCGACATGAACACCGGGGAGCTGTTTTTT.

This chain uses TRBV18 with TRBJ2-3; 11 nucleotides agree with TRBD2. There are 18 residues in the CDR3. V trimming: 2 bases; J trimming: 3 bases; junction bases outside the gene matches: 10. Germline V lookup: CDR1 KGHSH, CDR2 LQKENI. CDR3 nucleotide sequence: TGTGCCAGCTCACCATTCGATACTAGCGGGGGCGGGACAGATACGCAGTATTTT. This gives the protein CASSPFDTSGGGTDTQYF.

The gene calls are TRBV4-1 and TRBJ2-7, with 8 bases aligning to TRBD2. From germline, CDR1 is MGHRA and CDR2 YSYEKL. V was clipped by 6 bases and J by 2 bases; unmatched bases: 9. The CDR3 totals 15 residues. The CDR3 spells CASSLIIAGTYEQYF. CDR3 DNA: TGCGCCAGCAGTTTGATAATAGCGGGGACCTACGAGCAGTACTTC.

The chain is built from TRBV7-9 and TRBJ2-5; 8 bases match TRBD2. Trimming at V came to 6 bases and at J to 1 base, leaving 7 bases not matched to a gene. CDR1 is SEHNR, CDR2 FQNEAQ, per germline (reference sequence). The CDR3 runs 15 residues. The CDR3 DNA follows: TGTGCCAGCAGTCTAACTAGCGGCCTCCAAGAGACCCAGTACTTC. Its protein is CASSLTSGLQETQYF.

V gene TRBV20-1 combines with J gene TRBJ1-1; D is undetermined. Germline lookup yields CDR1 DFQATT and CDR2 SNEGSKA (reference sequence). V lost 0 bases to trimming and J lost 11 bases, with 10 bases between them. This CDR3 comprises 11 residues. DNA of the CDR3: TGCAGTGCTAGAGACTACCGGGAGGCTTTCTTT. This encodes CSARDYREAFF.

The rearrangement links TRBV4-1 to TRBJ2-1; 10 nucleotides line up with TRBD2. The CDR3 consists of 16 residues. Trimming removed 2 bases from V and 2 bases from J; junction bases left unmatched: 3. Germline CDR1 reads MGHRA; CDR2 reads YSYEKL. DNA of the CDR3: TGCGCCAGCAGCCAATTACTAGCGGGACCCTACAATGAGCAGTTCTTC. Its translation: CASSQLLAGPYNEQFF.

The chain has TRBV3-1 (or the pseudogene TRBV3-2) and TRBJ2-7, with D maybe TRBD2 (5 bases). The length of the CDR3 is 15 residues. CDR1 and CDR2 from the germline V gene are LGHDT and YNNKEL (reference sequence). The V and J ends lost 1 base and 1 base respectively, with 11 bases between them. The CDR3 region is CASSQGGSPSYEQYF. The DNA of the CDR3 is TGTGCCAGCAGCCAAGGAGGGAGTCCGTCCTACGAGCAGTACTTC.

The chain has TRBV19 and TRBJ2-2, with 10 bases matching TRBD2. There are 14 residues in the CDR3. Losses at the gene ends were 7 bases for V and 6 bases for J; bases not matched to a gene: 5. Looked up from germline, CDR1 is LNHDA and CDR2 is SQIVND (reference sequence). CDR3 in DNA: TGTGCCAGTACCGAGCGGGAGGGGTCCGGGGAGCTGTTTTTT. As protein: CASTEREGSGELFF.

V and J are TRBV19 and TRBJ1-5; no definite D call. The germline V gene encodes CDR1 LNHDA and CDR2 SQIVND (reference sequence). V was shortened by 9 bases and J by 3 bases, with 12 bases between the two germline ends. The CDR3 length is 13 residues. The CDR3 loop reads CASSQVINQPQHF. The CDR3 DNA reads TGTGCCAGCAGTCAGGTGATCAATCAGCCCCAGCATTTT.

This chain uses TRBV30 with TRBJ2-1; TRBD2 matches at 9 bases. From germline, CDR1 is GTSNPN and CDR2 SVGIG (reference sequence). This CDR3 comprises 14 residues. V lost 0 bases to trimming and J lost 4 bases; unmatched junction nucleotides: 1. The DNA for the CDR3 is TGTGCCTGGAGTGTGACTAGCGGTTACAATGAGCAGTTCTTC. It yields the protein CAWSVTSGYNEQFF.

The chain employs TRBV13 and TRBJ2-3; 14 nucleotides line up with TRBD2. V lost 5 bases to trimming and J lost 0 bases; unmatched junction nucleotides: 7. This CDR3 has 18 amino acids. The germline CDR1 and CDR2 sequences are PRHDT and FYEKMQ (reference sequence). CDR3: CASSERTSGGWSTDTQYF. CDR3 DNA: TGTGCCAGCAGCGAAAGGACTAGCGGGGGGTGGAGCACAGATACGCAGTATTTT.

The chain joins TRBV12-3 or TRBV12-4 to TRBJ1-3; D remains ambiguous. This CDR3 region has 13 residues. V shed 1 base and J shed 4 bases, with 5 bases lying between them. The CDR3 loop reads CASSLVRGNTIYF. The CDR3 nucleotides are TGTGCCAGCAGTTTAGTGCGAGGAAACACCATATATTTT.

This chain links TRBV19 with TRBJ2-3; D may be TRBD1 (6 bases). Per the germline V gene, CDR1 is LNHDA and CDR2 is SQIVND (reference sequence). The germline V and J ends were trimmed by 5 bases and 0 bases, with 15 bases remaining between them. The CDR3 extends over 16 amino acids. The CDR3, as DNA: TGTGCCAGTAGTTCCTTTGACAGGTTCAGCACAGATACGCAGTATTTT. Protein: CASSSFDRFSTDTQYF.

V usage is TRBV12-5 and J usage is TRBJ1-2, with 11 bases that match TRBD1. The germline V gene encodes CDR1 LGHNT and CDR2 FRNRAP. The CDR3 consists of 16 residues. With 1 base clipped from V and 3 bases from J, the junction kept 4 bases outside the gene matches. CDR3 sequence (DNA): TGTGCTAGTGGTTTGGGGGGACAGGGGGTCGACTATGGCTACACCTTC. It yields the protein CASGLGGQGVDYGYTF.